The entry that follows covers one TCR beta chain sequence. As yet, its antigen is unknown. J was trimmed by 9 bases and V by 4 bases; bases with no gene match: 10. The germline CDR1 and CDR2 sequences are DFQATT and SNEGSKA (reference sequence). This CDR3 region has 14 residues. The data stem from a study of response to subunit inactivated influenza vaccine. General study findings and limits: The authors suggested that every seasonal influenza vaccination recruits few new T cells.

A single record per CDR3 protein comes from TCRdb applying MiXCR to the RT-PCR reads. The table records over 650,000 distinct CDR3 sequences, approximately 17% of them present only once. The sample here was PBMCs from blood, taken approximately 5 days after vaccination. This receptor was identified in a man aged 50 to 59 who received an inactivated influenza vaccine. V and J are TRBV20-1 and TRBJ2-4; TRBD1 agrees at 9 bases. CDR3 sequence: CSATGTGSQAIQYF. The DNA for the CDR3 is TGCAGTGCTACCGGGACAGGGAGTCAGGCCATTCAGTACTTC.